The rows below give T cell receptor beta chains drawn from one sample of a study of OX40 agonist ivuxolimab in advanced cancers. Sequenced by immunoSEQ multiplex PCR; TCRdb stores in-frame clones only, minus some. The sample has about 48,000 clones; about 89% are singletons. This material consisted of CD4+ or CD8+ T cells sorted from blood, taken in a trial of the OX40 agonist ivuxolimab. All receptors come from an adult with an advanced solid tumor such as melanoma, head and neck, liver or kidney cancer. Both conserved end residues are part of each CDR3. D genes are given only for firm matches. Only part of the rows carry a size: once, few, many, or a class if the clone is expanded.

d_gene	v_gene	j_gene	abundance	CDR3nt	CDR3aa
TRBD2	TRBV6-5	TRBJ2-1	-	TGTGCCAGCAGTTACGCTATCCTAGCGGGAGTAGCGCAGTTCTTC	CASSYAILAGVAQFF
-	TRBV27	TRBJ1-5	-	TGTGCCAGCAGTTTAGGCACCCTCAATCAGCCCCAGCATTTT	CASSLGTLNQPQHF
-	TRBV11-1	TRBJ1-2	-	TGTGCCAGCAGCTTAGGGGCCAGGGCGCCCCATTATGGCTACACCTTC	CASSLGARAPHYGYTF
-	TRBV6-6	TRBJ2-1	-	TGTGCCAGCAGTTACTCACCAACGGGACCTGAGCAGTTCTTC	CASSYSPTGPEQFF
-	TRBV5-1	TRBJ2-1	-	TGCGCCAGCAGCTTTTTTAGAGGGGGAAGCTACAATGAGCAGTTCTTC	CASSFFRGGSYNEQFF
-	TRBV6-6	TRBJ2-3	-	TGTGCCAGCAGCCCCAGGGGTTGGGGGAGCACAGATACGCAGTATTTT	CASSPRGWGSTDTQYF
-	TRBV14	TRBJ1-4	once	TGTGCCAGCAGCCAAGGATTTGGTGCAACTAATGAAAAACTGTTTTTT	CASSQGFGATNEKLFF
-	TRBV27	TRBJ2-4	-	TGTGCCAGCAGTTCCGGGGTGCTAGCCAAAAACATTCAGTACTTC	CASSSGVLAKNIQYF
-	TRBV27	TRBJ2-4	once	TGTGCCAGCAGTTCCACAATGGTGCAGACTGCCAAAAACATTCAGTACTTC	CASSSTMVQTAKNIQYF
-	TRBV27	TRBJ2-1	-	TGTGCCAGCAGTTCACTTCTAAACCGGGATCACTACAATGAGCAGTTCTTC	CASSSLLNRDHYNEQFF
TRBD1	TRBV7-9	TRBJ2-6	-	TGTGCCAGCAGCCAGACAGGGAGTGGGGCCAACGTCCTGACTTTC	CASSQTGSGANVLTF
-	TRBV19	TRBJ1-1	-	TGTGCCAGTAGAGGGAACAGGCTCATGAACACTGAAGCTTTCTTT	CASRGNRLMNTEAFF
-	TRBV2	TRBJ1-1	-	TGTGCCAGCACTACAGGGCTTGAAGCTTTCTTT	CASTTGLEAFF
-	TRBV9	TRBJ1-2	-	TGTGCCAGCAGCGTAGTCCGGCGGCAGGGGTTTATGGATGGCTACACCTTC	CASSVVRRQGFMDGYTF
-	TRBV6-5	TRBJ2-7	-	TGTGCCACTCTTAGCGGTGTATCGCAGTGGCAGTACTTC	CATLSGVSQWQYF
TRBD1	TRBV25-1	TRBJ2-3	once	TGTGCCAGCAGTGGCCGGAACACAGGGGTAATATGGTCGCAGTATTTT	CASSGRNTGVIWSQYF
TRBD2	TRBV10-3	TRBJ2-2	-	TGTGCCATCAGTGACCCTGGGACTAGCGGGAGAACCGGGGAGCTGTTTTTT	CAISDPGTSGRTGELFF
-	TRBV19	TRBJ2-1	-	TGTGCCAGTAGTATAGATCTCGGCGGTGAGCAGTTCTTC	CASSIDLGGEQFF
-	TRBV19	TRBJ1-5	-	TGTGCCAGTAGGAGAGACCACCCCGGGAATCAGCCCCAGCATTTT	CASRRDHPGNQPQHF
TRBD1	TRBV11-2	TRBJ2-7	once	TGTGCCAGCAGCTTAGATAGGGGTCCAGGGGGACACTTTTACGAGCAGTACTTC	CASSLDRGPGGHFYEQYF
TRBD2	TRBV28	TRBJ2-1	once	TGTGGGGCGGGGACTAGCGTATACAATGAGCAGTTCTTC	CGAGTSVYNEQFF
TRBD2	TRBV19	TRBJ2-7	-	TGTGCCAGTAGTAAGCGGGACTTCCCCTACGAGCAGTACTTC	CASSKRDFPYEQYF
-	TRBV7-2	TRBJ1-5	-	TGTGCCAGCAGACTCGACACAGCAGGGCAGCCCCAGCATTTT	CASRLDTAGQPQHF
-	TRBV7-9	TRBJ2-2	-	TGTGCCAGCAGCTCCGACATTATTGGGGAGCTGTTTTTT	CASSSDIIGELFF
TRBD2	TRBV6-1	TRBJ2-7	-	TGTGCCAGCAGCGGGGGACTAGCGGATACCTACGAGCAGTACTTC	CASSGGLADTYEQYF
-	TRBV7-2	TRBJ2-7	once	TGTGCCAGCAGCTTAGACCCCGCCTACGAGCAGTACTTC	CASSLDPAYEQYF
TRBD2	TRBV27	TRBJ2-1	-	TGTGCCAGCAGCTTAACGGGAGGCCGCTCCTACAATGAGCAGTTCTTC	CASSLTGGRSYNEQFF
TRBD1	TRBV27	TRBJ2-1	few	TGTGCCAGCAGTCTCGGGACAGCACCGGGCAATGAGCAGTTCTTC	CASSLGTAPGNEQFF
-	TRBV7-6	TRBJ1-6	-	TGTGCCAGCAGCCAGGCGGGTCCCGCAAGCTCCTATAATTCACCCCTCCACTTT	CASSQAGPASSYNSPLHF
TRBD2	TRBV2	TRBJ2-2	-	TGTGCCAGCAATCCCGGGACTATTAACACCGGGGAGCTGTTTTTT	CASNPGTINTGELFF
TRBD2	TRBV2	TRBJ2-7	once	TGTGCCAAGGCGGGGGGCAACGAGCAGTACTTC	CAKAGGNEQYF
TRBD2	TRBV7-6	TRBJ2-3	once	TGTGCCAGCAGCCTTGATTCAAGGGTGGTTGCGGGGGGACCTACAGATACGCAGTATTTT	CASSLDSRVVAGGPTDTQYF
-	TRBV6-1	TRBJ2-1	-	TGTGCCAGCAGTGAAAACAATGAGCAGTTCTTC	CASSENNEQFF
TRBD1	TRBV10-2	TRBJ1-1	-	TGCGCCAGCAGTGCATCCGGGACAGCCTTGAACACTGAAGCTTTCTTT	CASSASGTALNTEAFF
-	TRBV4-3	TRBJ1-1	-	TGCGCCAGCAGCCAAGAAGGGATGGGGGGGCACACTGAAGCTTTCTTT	CASSQEGMGGHTEAFF
-	TRBV29-1	TRBJ2-2	-	TGCAGCGTTGAAGGCAGGGGTCACACCGGGGAGCTGTTTTTT	CSVEGRGHTGELFF
TRBD1	TRBV7-9	TRBJ1-2	-	TGTGCCAGCAGCTCAGGGACAGGGAATAACTACACCTTC	CASSSGTGNNYTF
-	TRBV19	TRBJ2-7	few	TGTGCCAGTAGTATTGGGACTTGGGGCGAGCAGTACTTC	CASSIGTWGEQYF
TRBD1	TRBV19	TRBJ2-7	-	TGTGCCAGTAGTACAGGGACAGGGGAAGGCGAGCAGTACTTC	CASSTGTGEGEQYF
-	TRBV10-3	TRBJ2-5	-	TGTGCCATCAGCCCAGGAACAGGGGACTACCAAGAGACCCAGTACTTC	CAISPGTGDYQETQYF
-	TRBV27	TRBJ1-4	once	TGTGCCAGCAGTTCGCCTCCCGGGACGAGTAATGAAAAACTGTTTTTT	CASSSPPGTSNEKLFF
TRBD2	TRBV6-1	TRBJ2-1	once	TGTGCCAGCAGTGAACTAGCGGGGGGGTCCTCCTACAATGAGCAGTTCTTC	CASSELAGGSSYNEQFF
-	TRBV7-9	TRBJ1-1	-	TGTGCCAGCAGCTCCCGTACTGAAGCTTTCTTT	CASSSRTEAFF
-	TRBV15	TRBJ2-1	-	TGTGCCACCAGCAGCCCCGGGACCTCCGGCAATGAGCAGTTCTTC	CATSSPGTSGNEQFF
-	TRBV19	TRBJ1-1	-	TGTGCCAGTAGTATATCTTCGGGGAGGGGAGGACCCATGAACACTGAAGCTTTCTTT	CASSISSGRGGPMNTEAFF
-	TRBV19	TRBJ1-2	once	TGTGCCAGTAGTTCAATGGGGAGTCTCTACCCTCCCTATGGCTACACCTTC	CASSSMGSLYPPYGYTF
TRBD2	TRBV27	TRBJ2-7	-	TGTGCCAGCAGTTCGCGGGGGGGAATCTACGAGCAGTACTTC	CASSSRGGIYEQYF
-	TRBV27	TRBJ2-1	-	TGTGCCAGCAGTTCCTCCATTCAGAACGGGGGGCCTACCCCCCACGAGCAGTTCTTC	CASSSSIQNGGPTPHEQFF
-	TRBV4-2	TRBJ1-2	few	TGTGCCAGCCGCCAGGGCGGGCTTGGCTACACCTTC	CASRQGGLGYTF
-	TRBV7-2	TRBJ2-7	-	TGTGCCAGCAGCTTATCCCCCTCAAGCCTCCCTGGGTTCTCCTACGAGCAGTACTTC	CASSLSPSSLPGFSYEQYF
-	TRBV19	TRBJ2-1	-	TGTGCCAGTAGTCCCGTGGGGAATGAGCAGTTCTTC	CASSPVGNEQFF
-	TRBV19	TRBJ2-2	-	TGTGCCAGTATCCACGGACAGTACACCGGGGAGCTGTTTTTT	CASIHGQYTGELFF
-	TRBV28	TRBJ2-1	-	TGTGCCAGCAGTTTAATAATTAAGGGCAATGAGCAGTTCTTC	CASSLIIKGNEQFF
TRBD2	TRBV13	TRBJ2-5	-	TGTGCCAGCAGCTTAGTGGCGGGGGACGACCTTCAGACCCAGTACTTC	CASSLVAGDDLQTQYF
-	TRBV6-4	TRBJ2-3	-	TGTGCCAGCAGTGACTCGGGGGGCGGGACAGATACGCAGTATTTT	CASSDSGGGTDTQYF
-	TRBV7-9	TRBJ1-1	-	TGTGCCAGCAGCTTACCTCACGGTGAAGCTTTCTTT	CASSLPHGEAFF
TRBD1	TRBV5-5	TRBJ1-6	-	TGTGCCAGCAGCTTGTTTCCCGGACAGGAAAATTCACCCCTCCACTTT	CASSLFPGQENSPLHF